The 7 T cell receptor beta chains presented below share a single source sample, sequenced in a study of blood T cell repertoires in COVID-19 (dated by TCRdb to the early 2020s). The protocol used for the library was the immunoSEQ multiplex PCR assay. The clones in this table, taken by TCRdb from immuneACCESS, are in-frame only. Not every clone is retained; where verified, under half of the shortfall comes from an unresolved V gene, and the cause of the rest is unknown. In this sample the table shows some 130,000 clones, 80% to 85% of which occur a single time. The biggest ten clones account for 15% to 20% of the sample. Sequences were obtained from PBMCs or T cells enriched from blood (not recorded which). The receptors stem from a man aged 30 to 45 who had recovered from COVID-19.

This clone has only one observation. V is TRBV20-1 and J is TRBJ1-5; 8 positions match TRBD1. The junction had 7 bases not matched to a gene; V was cut back by 3 bases and J by 3 bases. Germline V gene data show CDR1 as DFQATT and CDR2 as SNEGSKA (reference sequence). The CDR3 extends over 15 amino acids. CDR3 in DNA: TGCAGTGCTAGTACCGGGACAGGCAACAATCAGCCCCAGCATTTT. This translates into CSASTGTGNNQPQHF.

V usage is TRBV6-1 and J usage is TRBJ2-7; D ambiguous. V gave up 3 bases and J gave up 6 bases, with 9 bases separating them. CDR1 is MNHNS, CDR2 SASEGT, per germline. This CDR3 comprises 12 residues. This CDR3 is CASSDWPGEQYV. DNA of the CDR3: TGTGCCAGCAGTGATTGGCCTGGCGAGCAGTACGTC.

This clone was seen a few times. The CDR3 loop reads CASSQDGGLGYTF. Here the CDR3 DNA reads TGTGCCAGCAGCCAAGACGGGGGGCTTGGCTACACCTTC. This chain links TRBV3-1 (or the pseudogene TRBV3-2) with TRBJ1-2; TRBD1 is a possible D gene (6 bases). The CDR3 covers 13 residues. The ends were cut back, 0 bases at V and 7 bases at J, with 9 bases in the middle. Germline CDR1 and CDR2: LGHDT and YNNKEL (reference sequence).

This clone was counted once. The chain employs TRBV6-5 and TRBJ1-1; 7 nucleotides align to TRBD1. V trimming: 6 bases; J trimming: 1 base; junction bases outside the gene matches: 5. This CDR3 spans 14 amino acids. Per the germline V gene, CDR1 is MNHEY and CDR2 is SVGAGI. CDR3 DNA: TGTGCCAGCAGGACAGGGTACACGAACACTGAAGCTTTCTTT. Residues: CASRTGYTNTEAFF.

The chain combines TRBV5-1 with TRBJ2-1; 9 bases are shared with TRBD1. This CDR3 region has 16 residues. Germline CDR1 reads SGHRS; CDR2 reads YFSETQ. The trim removed 4 bases at V and 1 base at J, leaving 6 bases unmatched. CDR3 nucleotides: TGCGCCAGCAGCGAGACCGGGACAGGGTCCTACAATGAGCAGTTCTTC. As protein: CASSETGTGSYNEQFF.

The chain has TRBV24-1 and TRBJ1-2, with 7 bases that match TRBD1. CDR3 length equals 14 residues. The germline V gene has CDR1 KGHDR and CDR2 SFDVKD. V lost 2 bases and J lost 4; bases outside the gene matches: 3. In DNA form, the CDR3 reads TGTGCCACCAGTGATTCTAGACAGGGCTATGGCTACACCTTC. Its protein is CATSDSRQGYGYTF.

The chain combines TRBV6-5 with TRBJ1-6; TRBD1 matches at 7 bases. The trim removed 6 bases at V and 9 bases at J, leaving 11 bases unmatched. From germline, CDR1 is MNHEY and CDR2 SVGAGI. The CDR3 is made up of 15 amino acids. DNA for the CDR3: TGTGCCAGCAGCCTCGGGACAGAGATAACTTCACCCCTCCACTTT. Translating it yields CASSLGTEITSPLHF.